This T cell receptor (beta chain) was identified in a study of regulatory T cells in long-lasting Graves disease. With iRepertoire HTBI primers and Arm-PCR of CDR3 regions, TCR beta libraries were built. TCRdb re-analysed the multiplex PCR reads in MiXCR, keeping a single row per CDR3 protein. The data show approximately 540,000 distinct CDR3 sequences, about 12% seen once. This sample's time point: newly diagnosed GD, antithyroid drugs for less than 3 months. PBMC-derived RNA was used for the TCR library. This clonotype was seen ten or more times. Its antigen remains unidentified. Trimming took off 6 bases at V and 10 bases at J, with 13 bases between the two ends. This CDR3 has 12 amino acids. Study observations and caveats: Compared with new cases, persistent Graves' patients showed reduced TCR diversity. Thyroid tissue was not sampled; only peripheral blood was.

The sample also formed part of further work on T cells in Graves' hyperthyroidism and ophthalmopathy. As reported in that work: Patients counted as stable if ophthalmopathy did not develop within 18 months. Most clonotypes expanded in thyroid above 0.001 were likewise present in blood.

The J gene is TRBJ2-1, the V gene TRBV12-3 or TRBV12-4; D possibly corresponds to TRBD2 (6 bases). The sequences come from peripheral blood mononuclear cells (PBMCs), collected at new diagnosis, from a patient treated with antithyroid drugs. This TCR came from a woman aged 25 to 39 with Graves disease. The CDR3 bases are TGTGCCAGCAGCCCCGGGGGAGCGGAGCAGTTCTTC. Amino acid sequence: CASSPGGAEQFF.